This T cell receptor beta chain is from a study of a mutant IDH1 vaccine in newly diagnosed glioma. On this clone itself: The antigen is not known.

This sample's time point: week 23, last vaccination. In every dose of vaccine, 300 ug of mutant IDH1 20-mer peptide was given alongside topical imiquimod. The data were produced by immunoSEQ multiplex PCR, yet TCRdb's version contains in-frame clones alone and is incomplete. The table records tens of thousands of clones, about three quarters of them present only once. The CDR3 runs 12 residues. Trimming removed 3 bases from V and 4 bases from J, with 4 bases in between. CDR1 and CDR2 (germline): MDHEN, SYDVKM. The V call is TRBV28, the J call TRBJ1-5, with D uncertain. The source material was PBMCs, sampled from a glioma patient whose treatment included an IDH1 peptide vaccine. This receptor was obtained from a man aged 50 to 59 with glioma. CDR3 loop: CASSFYNQPQHF. DNA of the CDR3: TGTGCCAGCAGTTTTTATAATCAGCCCCAGCATTTT.